This section outlines one T cell receptor beta chain sequence together with its context. Its antigen is not identified. Per the germline V gene, CDR1 is LNHNV and CDR2 is YYDKDF (reference sequence). This CDR3 has 15 residues. The V end was cut by 0 bases, the J end by 7 bases, with 13 bases between. TCRdb re-called the RT-PCR reads through MiXCR, storing one row per CDR3 protein. The sample gives roughly 570,000 distinct CDR3 sequences, 12% to 15% of which show up once; over 8.5% is in the top ten. This record comes from a study of response to subunit inactivated influenza vaccine. Whole-study findings and limits: There was a suggestion from the authors that each seasonal influenza vaccination recruits few new T cells.

Material: PBMCs from blood, obtained 11 to 12 days after vaccination. The chain recombines TRBV15 with TRBJ2-1, with D possibly being TRBD2 (5 bases). The clonotype originates from a man in his fifties or sixties who received an inactivated influenza vaccine. The CDR3 protein is CATSRDRSSVNEQFF. In nucleotides, the CDR3 is TGTGCCACCAGCAGAGATCGTAGTAGCGTGAATGAGCAGTTCTTC.